Given below is one TCR beta chain in context. Its antigen is not yet known. No clone much larger than this one lies a single base away; base qualities are absent. Libraries were constructed by the immunoSEQ multiplex PCR assay. TCRdb limited this immuneACCESS table to in-frame rearrangements with V and J called. A share of clones is missing; checked studies link under half to unresolved V genes, and the rest is unexplained. This sample holds 50,000 to 70,000 clones; 70% to 90% were observed only once. Approximately 4.5% of the sample comes from the top ten. Looking up the germline V gene (reference sequence) yields CDR1 MNHEY and CDR2 SMNVEV. The CDR3 goes from the cysteine to the phenylalanine over 21 residues. Here the CDR3 DNA is all that survives: 63 bases in frame from base 1. V loses 5 bases at its end and J loses 0 bases; junction bases beyond the gene matches: 23. This specimen belongs to a study of technical replicates of blood from several donors (dated by TCRdb to the late 2010s).

Sequences were obtained from PBMCs. The sequence came from a human donor in good health. Some clones in this sample may be carry-over from other donors' samples. The sequence links TRBV27 to TRBJ2-3; 7 central nucleotides agree with TRBD2. CDR3 region: CASSNRAEPRPLAYSTDTQYF. The sequenced DNA is TGTGCCAGCAGTAACAGAGCTGAGCCACGTCCACTAGCGTACAGCACAGATACGCAGTATTTT.